The 6 T cell receptor beta chains reported below all come from one sample, sequenced in a study of blood T cell repertoires in COVID-19 (dated by TCRdb to the early 2020s). Libraries were built with the immunoSEQ multiplex PCR assay. TCRdb took over this immuneACCESS table, retaining in-frame rearrangements with V and J assigned. Such tables are incomplete; in checked studies, under half of the missing clones stem from an unresolved V gene, and the remainder is unexplained. For this sample there are over 60,000 clones; around 80% appear just once. The biggest ten clones account for 9.7% of the sample. Sequencing was performed on peripheral blood. The receptors were sampled from a human donor in a cohort sampled during active COVID-19.

The rearrangement links TRBV7-2 to TRBJ2-1; 10 bases line up with TRBD2. The CDR3 consists of 16 residues. Trimming at V came to 2 bases and at J to 7 bases, leaving 8 bases not matched to a gene. The germline V gene has CDR1 SGHTA and CDR2 FQGNSA. CDR3 in amino acids: CASSLSQASGRNEQFF. The CDR3, as DNA: TGTGCCAGCAGCTTATCGCAGGCTAGCGGGAGAAATGAGCAGTTCTTC.

This rearrangement joins TRBV5-6 to TRBJ1-4; 9 positions match TRBD1. Germline lookup yields CDR1 SGHDT and CDR2 YYEEEE. The trim removed 3 bases at V and 3 bases at J, leaving 0 bases unmatched. The CDR3 length is 14 residues. In nucleotides, the CDR3 is TGTGCCAGCAGCTGGACAGGGGCTAATGAAAAACTGTTTTTT. Its protein is CASSWTGANEKLFF.

The V and J genes are TRBV7-8 and TRBJ2-3, with TRBD2 identical over 10 bases. The germline CDR1 and CDR2 sequences are SGHVS and FQNEAQ. Germline trimming cut 5 bases from V and 3 bases from J; bases unmatched to any gene: 11. This CDR3 has 17 residues. CDR3 in amino acids: CASSGGPSGSWTDTQYF. CDR3 nucleotides: TGTGCCAGCAGCGGGGGGCCTAGCGGGAGCTGGACAGATACGCAGTATTTT.

V is TRBV5-1 and J is TRBJ2-5; D may be TRBD1 (5 bases). V lost 3 bases and J lost 2, with 14 bases in between. Germline lookup yields CDR1 SGHRS and CDR2 YFSETQ. The CDR3 consists of 15 residues. The CDR3 DNA sequence: TGCGCCAGCAGCTCCTGGACACCAAATCAAGAGACCCAGTACTTC. It yields the protein CASSSWTPNQETQYF.

This clone was recorded once. The chain recombines TRBV7-9 with TRBJ1-4; D unclear. The V end lost 1 base, the J end lost 5 bases, and 11 bases lay between the germline ends. The CDR3 runs to 15 residues. CDR1 and CDR2 (germline): SEHNR, FQNEAQ (reference sequence). CDR3 sequence: CASSLDQRRNEKLFF. CDR3 coding DNA: TGTGCCAGCAGCTTAGACCAACGGAGAAATGAAAAACTGTTTTTT.

This clone was observed once. The chain is built from TRBV29-1 and TRBJ1-1, with TRBD1 matching over 7 bases. CDR1 is SQVTM and CDR2 is ANQGSEA in the germline V gene. Losses at the gene ends were 6 bases for V and 1 base for J; bases not matched to a gene: 5. The CDR3 length is 13 residues. The CDR3 nucleotides read TGCAGCGTCACACAGGGGCAGAACACTGAAGCTTTCTTT. Translation: CSVTQGQNTEAFF.